Listed below are T cell receptor beta chains from one sample, sequenced in a study of T cell responses to AZD1222 COVID-19 vaccine. The table came from immunoSEQ multiplex PCR; TCRdb's copy has only in-frame clones and leaves some out. This table has 110,000 or so clones, more than 75% appearing once. Specimen: peripheral blood, collected 28 days after the second AZD1222 dose. Receptors were obtained from an adult who received the AZD1222 COVID-19 vaccine. Each CDR3 is given with its conserved first and last residue. Fields, in order: clone size, D gene, J gene, V gene, CDR3 DNA, CDR3 protein. The D gene is left open where the match is weak. Some rows have no size entry. The others give once, few or many, or a class for an expanded clone.

>NA|TRBD1|TRBJ1-1|TRBV11-1
TGTGCCAGCAGTTTCACAGGGGGTCACTGGGAAGCTTTCTTT
CASSFTGGHWEAFF
>NA|NA|TRBJ1-2|TRBV19
TGTGCCAGTAGTATAGACAGCATTTATGGCTACACCTTC
CASSIDSIYGYTF
>NA|NA|TRBJ1-5|TRBV11-2
TGTGCCAGCAGCTTAGGCGGGGCTGGGAATCAGCCCCAGCATTTT
CASSLGGAGNQPQHF
>NA|NA|TRBJ1-1|TRBV7-8
TGTGCCAGCAGCCGAGGTCCAGCGTCCCCATCTGAAGCTTTCTTT
CASSRGPASPSEAFF
>NA|NA|TRBJ2-5|TRBV3-1/TRBV3-2
TGTGCCAGCAGCCCCGGTGGGGCTCCCGTAGGAAAAGAGACCCAGTACTTC
CASSPGGAPVGKETQYF
>NA|NA|TRBJ1-2|TRBV5-1
TGCGCCAGCAGCTTGGAATCGGCAGGGGTAGTGGGGTATGGCTACACCTTC
CASSLESAGVVGYGYTF
>NA|TRBD2|TRBJ2-5|TRBV5-4
TGTGCCAGCAGCCCGGGACTAGCGGGGGGGCCGGAGGAGACCCAGTACTTC
CASSPGLAGGPEETQYF
>NA|TRBD1|TRBJ2-1|TRBV6-5
TGTGCCACCGGGTCGGGACAGGGTGTAGATGAGCAGTTCTTC
CATGSGQGVDEQFF
>NA|NA|TRBJ2-7|TRBV5-4
TGTGCCAGCAGCTTAGGACTTAACTCCTACGAGCAGTACTTC
CASSLGLNSYEQYF
>once|TRBD1|TRBJ1-4|TRBV19
TGTGCCAGTAGTATAAGCATCAGGCAAAACAGGGGGCGCGAAAAACTGTTTTTT
CASSISIRQNRGREKLFF
>NA|NA|TRBJ2-3|TRBV7-2
TGTGCCAGCAGCTCCCCAAGCGGAGAAACAGATACGCAGTATTTT
CASSSPSGETDTQYF
>NA|TRBD2|TRBJ2-1|TRBV18
TGTGCCAGCTCACCGGGCGGGAGGAACTCCTACAATGAGCAGTTCTTC
CASSPGGRNSYNEQFF
>NA|NA|TRBJ1-4|TRBV29-1
TGCAGCGTTGGGCCAGGCCGGCAGTGGGAAAAACTGTTTTTT
CSVGPGRQWEKLFF
>NA|NA|TRBJ1-2|TRBV5-1
TGCGCCAGCAGCTCGGGACCCCCAATGGCGTTTGGCTACACCTTC
CASSSGPPMAFGYTF
>NA|NA|TRBJ1-2|TRBV29-1
TGCAGCGTTGAACAGGGCCTCTATGGCTACACCTTC
CSVEQGLYGYTF
>NA|TRBD1|TRBJ2-5|TRBV9
TGTGCCAGCAGCCCCCGACAGGGACAAGAGACCCAGTACTTC
CASSPRQGQETQYF
>NA|TRBD1|TRBJ2-3|TRBV9
TGTGCCAGCAGCGCGACAGGGGGCGGGCTCACAGATACGCAGTATTTT
CASSATGGGLTDTQYF
>NA|NA|TRBJ2-5|TRBV10-3
TGTGCCATCAGTGACTCCGGGACCCCGATAGGGACCCAGTACTTC
CAISDSGTPIGTQYF
>NA|TRBD2|TRBJ2-3|TRBV19
TGTGCCACTAGCCTAAGCGGGATCAGCACAGATACGCAGTATTTT
CATSLSGISTDTQYF
>NA|TRBD1|TRBJ2-7|TRBV4-3
TGCGCCAGCAGCCGTACGGGACAGGGCTCCTACGAGCAGTACTTC
CASSRTGQGSYEQYF
>NA|TRBD1|TRBJ1-4|TRBV19
TGTGCCAGTAGTTCGACAGGGGGGACTGGAGAAAAACTGTTTTTT
CASSSTGGTGEKLFF
>NA|NA|TRBJ2-1|TRBV28
TGTGCCAGCAGTTTTCGCTACAATGAGCAGTTCTTC
CASSFRYNEQFF
>NA|NA|TRBJ2-3|TRBV6-5
TGTGCCGGAGCAACAGGGGAGGCAGATACGCAGTATTTT
CAGATGEADTQYF
>NA|NA|TRBJ1-1|TRBV6-5
TGTGCCAGCAGGCCTCAGGAGATTAGAGAAGCTTTCTTT
CASRPQEIREAFF
>NA|NA|TRBJ2-7|TRBV27
TGTGCCAGCAGTTCCCTCCCGGGTAGGGACGAGCAGTACTTC
CASSSLPGRDEQYF
>once|NA|TRBJ2-7|TRBV7-3
TGTGCCAGCAGCCCACAGGGGCTAGCGCTAACCTACGAGCAGTACTTC
CASSPQGLALTYEQYF
>NA|TRBD1|TRBJ2-3|TRBV29-1
TGCAGCGGATTCGGGACAGACACCACAGATACGCAGTATTTT
CSGFGTDTTDTQYF